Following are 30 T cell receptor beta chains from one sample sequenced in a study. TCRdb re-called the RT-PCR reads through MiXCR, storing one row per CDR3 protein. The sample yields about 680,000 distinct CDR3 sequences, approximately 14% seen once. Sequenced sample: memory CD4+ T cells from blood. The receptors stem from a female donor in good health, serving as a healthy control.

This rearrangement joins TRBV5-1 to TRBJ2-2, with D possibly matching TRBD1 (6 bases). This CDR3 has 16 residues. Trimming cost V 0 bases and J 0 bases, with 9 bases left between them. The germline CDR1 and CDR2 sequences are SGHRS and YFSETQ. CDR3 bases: TGCGCCAGCAGCTTGGCGCAGGGGACGAACACCGGGGAGCTGTTTTTT. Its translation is CASSLAQGTNTGELFF.

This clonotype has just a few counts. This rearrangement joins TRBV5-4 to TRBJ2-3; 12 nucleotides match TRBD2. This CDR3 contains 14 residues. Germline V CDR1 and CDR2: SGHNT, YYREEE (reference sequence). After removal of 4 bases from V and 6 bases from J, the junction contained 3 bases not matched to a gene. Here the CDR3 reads CASSPTSGGDTQYF. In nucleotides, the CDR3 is TGTGCCAGCAGCCCCACTAGCGGGGGGGATACGCAGTATTTT.

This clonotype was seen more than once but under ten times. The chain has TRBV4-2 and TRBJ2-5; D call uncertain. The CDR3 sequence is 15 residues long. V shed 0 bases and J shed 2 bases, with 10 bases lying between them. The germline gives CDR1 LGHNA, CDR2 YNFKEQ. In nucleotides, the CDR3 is TGTGCCAGCAGCCAAGAACAGACGATACAAGAGACCCAGTACTTC. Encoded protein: CASSQEQTIQETQYF.

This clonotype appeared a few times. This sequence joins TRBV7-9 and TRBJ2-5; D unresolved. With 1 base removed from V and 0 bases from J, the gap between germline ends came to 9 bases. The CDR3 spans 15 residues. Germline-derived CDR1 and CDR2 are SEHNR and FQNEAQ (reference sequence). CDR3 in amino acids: CASSLDDGNQETQYF. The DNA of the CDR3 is TGTGCCAGCAGCTTAGATGACGGTAACCAAGAGACCCAGTACTTC. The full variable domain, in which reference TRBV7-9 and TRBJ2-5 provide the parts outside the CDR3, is DTGVSQNPRHKITKRGQNVTFRCDPISEHNRLYWYRQTLGQGPEFLTYFQNEAQLEKSRLLSDRFSAERPKGSFSTLEIQRTEQGDSAMYLCASSLDDGNQETQYFGPGTRLLVL.

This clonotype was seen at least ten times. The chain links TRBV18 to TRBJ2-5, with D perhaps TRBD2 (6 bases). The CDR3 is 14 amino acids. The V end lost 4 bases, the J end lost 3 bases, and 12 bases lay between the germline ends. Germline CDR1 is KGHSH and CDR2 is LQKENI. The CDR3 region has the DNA TGTGCCAGCTCACTTAATACGGGAGAAGAGACCCAGTACTTC. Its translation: CASSLNTGEETQYF.

CDR3 nucleotides: TGTGCCAGTAGTATAGGGGCAGGGGGCTCCTACGAGCAGTACTTC. This encodes CASSIGAGGSYEQYF. V is TRBV19 and J is TRBJ2-7; 7 positions agree with TRBD1. CDR3 length: 15 amino acids. Germline CDR1 and CDR2: LNHDA and SQIVND (reference sequence). Trimming at V came to 1 base and at J to 0 bases, leaving 3 bases not matched to a gene. The variable domain in full, with the rest retrieved from reference TRBV19 and TRBJ2-7, is DGGITQSPKYLFRKEGQNVTLSCEQNLNHDAMYWYRQDPGQGLRLIYYSQIVNDFQKGDIAEGYSVSREKKESFPLTVTSAQKNPTAFYLCASSIGAGGSYEQYFGPGTRLTVT.

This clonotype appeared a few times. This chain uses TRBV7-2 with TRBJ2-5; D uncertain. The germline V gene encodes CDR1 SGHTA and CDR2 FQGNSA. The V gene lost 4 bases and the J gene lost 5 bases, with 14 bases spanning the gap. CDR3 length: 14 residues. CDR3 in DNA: TGTGCCAGCAGCTCGTCACTGGGTTTCGAGACCCAGTACTTC. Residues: CASSSSLGFETQYF. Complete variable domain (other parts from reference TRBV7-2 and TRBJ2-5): GAGVSQSPSNKVTEKGKDVELRCDPISGHTALYWYRQSLGQGLEFLIYFQGNSAPDKSGLPSDRFSAERTGGSVSTLTIQRTQQEDSAVYLCASSSSLGFETQYFGPGTRLLVL.

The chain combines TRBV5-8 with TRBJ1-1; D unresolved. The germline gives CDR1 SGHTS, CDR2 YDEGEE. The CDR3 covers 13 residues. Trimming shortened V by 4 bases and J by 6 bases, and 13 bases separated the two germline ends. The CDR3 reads CASSRYLEAEAFF. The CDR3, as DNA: TGTGCCAGCAGCCGCTATCTCGAGGCTGAAGCTTTCTTT.

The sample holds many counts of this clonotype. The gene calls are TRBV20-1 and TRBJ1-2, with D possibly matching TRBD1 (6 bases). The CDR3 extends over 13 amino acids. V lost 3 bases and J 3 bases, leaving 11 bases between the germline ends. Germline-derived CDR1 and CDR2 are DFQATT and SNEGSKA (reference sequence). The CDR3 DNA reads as TGCAGTGCTAGTCGGACAGTTTACTATGGCTACACCTTC. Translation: CSASRTVYYGYTF.

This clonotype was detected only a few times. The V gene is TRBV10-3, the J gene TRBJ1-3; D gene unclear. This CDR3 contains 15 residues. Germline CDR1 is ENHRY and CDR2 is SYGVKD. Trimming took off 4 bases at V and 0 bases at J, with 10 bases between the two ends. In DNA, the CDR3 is TGTGCCATCAGTGTTCAGCCGAGCTCTGGAAACACCATATATTTT. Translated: CAISVQPSSGNTIYF.

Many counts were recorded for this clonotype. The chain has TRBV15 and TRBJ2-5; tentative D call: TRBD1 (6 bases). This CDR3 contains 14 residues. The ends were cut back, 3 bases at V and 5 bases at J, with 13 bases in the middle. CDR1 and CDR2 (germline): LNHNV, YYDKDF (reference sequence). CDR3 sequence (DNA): TGTGCCACCAGCAGGTTCGACAGGAGGGAGACCCAGTACTTC. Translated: CATSRFDRRETQYF.

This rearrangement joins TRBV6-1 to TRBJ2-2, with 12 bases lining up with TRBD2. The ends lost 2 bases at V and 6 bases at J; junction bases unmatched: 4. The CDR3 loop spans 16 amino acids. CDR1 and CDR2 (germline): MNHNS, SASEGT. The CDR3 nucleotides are TGTGCCAGCAGTGAAATCCTAGCGGGAGGGCCCGGGGAGCTGTTTTTT. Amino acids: CASSEILAGGPGELFF.

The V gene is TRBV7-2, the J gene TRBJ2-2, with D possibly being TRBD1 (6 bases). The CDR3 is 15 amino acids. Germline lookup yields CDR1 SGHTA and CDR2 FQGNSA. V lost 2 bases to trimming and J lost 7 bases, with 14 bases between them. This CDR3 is CASSLTAGEIGELFF. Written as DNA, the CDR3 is TGTGCCAGCAGCTTAACAGCAGGGGAGATCGGGGAGCTGTTTTTT.

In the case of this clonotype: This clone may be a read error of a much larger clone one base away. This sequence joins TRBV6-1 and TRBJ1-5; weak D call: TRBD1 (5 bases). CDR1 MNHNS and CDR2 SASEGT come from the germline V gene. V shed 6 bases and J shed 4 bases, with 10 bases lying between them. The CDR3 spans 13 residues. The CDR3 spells CASRETANQPQHF. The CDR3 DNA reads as TGTGCCAGCAGGGAGACAGCTAATCAGCCCCAGCATTTT.

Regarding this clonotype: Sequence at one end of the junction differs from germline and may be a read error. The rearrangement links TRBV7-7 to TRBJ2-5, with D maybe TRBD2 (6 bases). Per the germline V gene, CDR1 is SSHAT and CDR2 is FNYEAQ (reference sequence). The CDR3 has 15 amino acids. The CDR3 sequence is CASSSGGTAGETQYF. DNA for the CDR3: TGTGCTAGCAGCTCCGGAGGGACCGCCGGGGAGACCCAGTACTTC.

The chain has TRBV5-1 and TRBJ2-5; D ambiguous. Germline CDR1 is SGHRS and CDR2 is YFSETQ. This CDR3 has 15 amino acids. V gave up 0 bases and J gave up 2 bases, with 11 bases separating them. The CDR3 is CASSLETVNQETQYF. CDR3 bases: TGCGCCAGCAGCTTGGAAACCGTTAATCAAGAGACCCAGTACTTC.

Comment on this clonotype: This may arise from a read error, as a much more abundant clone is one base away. CDR3 sequence: CASSEAGRGGTEASF. CDR3 DNA: TGTGCCAGCAGTGAAGCTGGAAGGGGGGGCACTGAAGCTTCCTTT. This chain uses TRBV6-1 with TRBJ1-1, with D possibly matching TRBD1 (6 bases). Germline V lookup: CDR1 MNHNS, CDR2 SASEGT. This CDR3 region has 15 residues.

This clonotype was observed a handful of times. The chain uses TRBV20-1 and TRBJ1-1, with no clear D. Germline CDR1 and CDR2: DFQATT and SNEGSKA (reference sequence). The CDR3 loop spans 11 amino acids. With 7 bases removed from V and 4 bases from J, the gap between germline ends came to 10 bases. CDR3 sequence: CSGVPITEAFF. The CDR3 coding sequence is TGCAGTGGGGTCCCCATCACTGAAGCTTTCTTT.

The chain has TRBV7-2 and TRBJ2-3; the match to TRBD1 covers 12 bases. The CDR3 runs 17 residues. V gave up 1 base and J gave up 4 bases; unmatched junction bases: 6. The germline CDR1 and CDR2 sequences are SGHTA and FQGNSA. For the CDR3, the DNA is TGTGCCAGCAGCTTAGTCGCCGGGACAGGGGGCGCAGATACGCAGTATTTT. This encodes CASSLVAGTGGADTQYF.

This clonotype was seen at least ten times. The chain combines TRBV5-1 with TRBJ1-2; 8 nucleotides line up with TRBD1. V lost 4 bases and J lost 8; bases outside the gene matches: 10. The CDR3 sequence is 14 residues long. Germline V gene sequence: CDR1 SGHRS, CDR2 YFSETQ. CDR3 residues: CASSTETGGEGYTF. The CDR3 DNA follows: TGCGCCAGCAGCACAGAAACAGGGGGAGAAGGCTACACCTTC.

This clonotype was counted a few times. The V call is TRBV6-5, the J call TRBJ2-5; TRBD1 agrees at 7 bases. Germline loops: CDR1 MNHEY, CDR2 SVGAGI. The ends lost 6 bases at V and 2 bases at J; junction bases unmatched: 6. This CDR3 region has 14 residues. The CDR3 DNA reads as TGTGCCAGCAGCTTAGAGACAGGGCAAGAGACCCAGTACTTC. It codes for CASSLETGQETQYF.

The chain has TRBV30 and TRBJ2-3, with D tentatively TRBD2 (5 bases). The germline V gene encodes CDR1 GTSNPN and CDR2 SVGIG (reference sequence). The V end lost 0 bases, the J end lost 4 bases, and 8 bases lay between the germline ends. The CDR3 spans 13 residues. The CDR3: CAWSVSGSDTQYF. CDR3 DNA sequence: TGTGCCTGGAGTGTTTCGGGATCAGATACGCAGTATTTT.

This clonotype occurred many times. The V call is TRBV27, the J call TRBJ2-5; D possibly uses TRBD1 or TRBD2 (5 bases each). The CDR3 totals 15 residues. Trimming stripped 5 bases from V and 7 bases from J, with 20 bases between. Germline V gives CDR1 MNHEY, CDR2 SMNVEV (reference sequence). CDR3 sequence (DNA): TGTGCCAGCAGTCAGGAGTACGGGACCGGTGCGACCCAGTACTTC. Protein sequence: CASSQEYGTGATQYF.

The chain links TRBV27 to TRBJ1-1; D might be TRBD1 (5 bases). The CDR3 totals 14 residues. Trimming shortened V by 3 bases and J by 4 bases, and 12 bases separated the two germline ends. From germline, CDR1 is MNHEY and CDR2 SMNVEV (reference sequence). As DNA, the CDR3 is TGTGCCAGCAGTTTGGGGGTGGGCAGCACTGAAGCTTTCTTT. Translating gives CASSLGVGSTEAFF.

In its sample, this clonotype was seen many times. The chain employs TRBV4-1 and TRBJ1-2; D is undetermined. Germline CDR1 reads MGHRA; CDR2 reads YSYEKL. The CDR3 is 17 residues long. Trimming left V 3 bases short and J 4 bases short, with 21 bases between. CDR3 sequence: CASSQVSTLQPFYGYTF. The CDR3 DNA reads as TGCGCCAGCAGCCAGGTTTCCACACTGCAACCATTCTATGGCTACACCTTC.

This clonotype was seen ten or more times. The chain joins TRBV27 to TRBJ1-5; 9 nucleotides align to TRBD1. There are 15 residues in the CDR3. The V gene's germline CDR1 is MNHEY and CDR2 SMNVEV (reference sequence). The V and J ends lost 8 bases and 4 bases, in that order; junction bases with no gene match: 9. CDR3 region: CASWTGQGINQPQHF. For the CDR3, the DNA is TGTGCCAGCTGGACCGGACAGGGGATTAATCAGCCCCAGCATTTT.

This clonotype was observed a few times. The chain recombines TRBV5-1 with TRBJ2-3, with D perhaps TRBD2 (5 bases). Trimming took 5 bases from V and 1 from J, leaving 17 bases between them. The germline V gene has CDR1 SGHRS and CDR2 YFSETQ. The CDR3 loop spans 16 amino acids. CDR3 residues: CASSRADPGGTDTQYF. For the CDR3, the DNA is TGCGCCAGCAGTAGGGCGGACCCCGGGGGCACAGATACGCAGTATTTT.

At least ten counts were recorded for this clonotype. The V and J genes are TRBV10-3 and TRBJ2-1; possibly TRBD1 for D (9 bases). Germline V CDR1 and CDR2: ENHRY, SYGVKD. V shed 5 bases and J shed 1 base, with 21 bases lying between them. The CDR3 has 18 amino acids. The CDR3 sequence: CAISRHPGGTGSYNEQFF. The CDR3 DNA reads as TGTGCCATCAGTCGACATCCGGGGGGGACAGGGTCCTACAATGAGCAGTTCTTC.

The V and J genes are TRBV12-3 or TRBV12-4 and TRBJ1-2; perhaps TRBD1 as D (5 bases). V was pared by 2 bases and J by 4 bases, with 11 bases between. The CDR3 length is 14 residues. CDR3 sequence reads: CASSLRDGRYGYTF. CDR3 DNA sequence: TGTGCCAGCAGTTTAAGGGACGGCCGCTATGGCTACACCTTC.

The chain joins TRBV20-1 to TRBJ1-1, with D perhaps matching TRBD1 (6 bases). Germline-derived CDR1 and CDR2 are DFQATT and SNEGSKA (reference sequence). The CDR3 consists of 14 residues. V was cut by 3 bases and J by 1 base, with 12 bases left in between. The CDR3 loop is CSARPGTRNTEAFF. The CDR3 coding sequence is TGCAGTGCTAGGCCCGGGACAAGGAACACTGAAGCTTTCTTT.